The entry below describes one TCR beta chain. Its antigen is as yet unknown. In germline, CDR1 is MNHEY, CDR2 SVGAGI. The CDR3 runs to 15 residues. J was trimmed by 1 base and V by 6 bases; bases with no gene match: 5. This entry belongs to a study of T cells in pancreatic ductal adenocarcinoma. Selected pancreatic ductal adenocarcinoma patients had undergone surgery without neoadjuvant therapy. Notes on the study in general: Tumor samples had fewer productive templates and 6.5 to 10-fold fewer unique clonotypes than blood. Tumor and blood clonality did not differ significantly, about 0.12 versus 0.079.

Some clones are missing from TCRdb's copy, which holds only in-frame ones; the method was immunoSEQ multiplex PCR. Of over 90,000 clones in the sample, about 95% were seen once. Material for sequencing was PBMCs. The clonotype originates from a human donor with pancreatic ductal adenocarcinoma. The chain uses TRBV6-5 and TRBJ2-2; TRBD2 agrees at 7 bases. The CDR3 loop is CASSRASGNTGELFF. CDR3 DNA: TGTGCCAGCAGCCGGGCTAGCGGGAACACCGGGGAGCTGTTTTTT.